These T cell receptor beta chains were read from a single sample in a study of OX40 agonist ivuxolimab in advanced cancers. Clones were read by immunoSEQ multiplex PCR, and TCRdb kept only the in-frame ones, dropping some. The top ten clones hold 9.5% to 15% of a sample with 58,000 or so clones, 85% to 90% of them seen once. This specimen consisted of CD4+ or CD8+ T cells sorted from blood, obtained in a trial of the OX40 agonist ivuxolimab. These receptor sequences come from an adult with an advanced solid tumor such as melanoma, head and neck, liver or kidney cancer. CDR3s include the opening cysteine and the closing phenylalanine or tryptophan. D genes are given only for firm matches. The size of a clone is reported for some rows only, either as once, few or many, or as a class for expanded clones.

V gene	D gene	J gene	clone size	CDR3 protein	CDR3 DNA
TRBV29-1	NA	TRBJ2-1	once	CSVAGMREQFF	TGCAGCGTTGCGGGTATGCGGGAGCAGTTCTTC
TRBV29-1	NA	TRBJ1-2	NA	CSVEGRTVDGYTF	TGCAGCGTTGAAGGGAGGACAGTCGATGGCTACACCTTC
TRBV5-1	TRBD1	TRBJ2-1	NA	CASSLSGRQGSNEQFF	TGCGCCAGCAGCTTGAGTGGGAGACAGGGGTCCAATGAGCAGTTCTTC
TRBV5-1	TRBD1	TRBJ1-1	NA	CASSLGTGDTEAFF	TGCGCCAGCAGCTTGGGGACAGGAGACACTGAAGCTTTCTTT
TRBV27	NA	TRBJ2-7	NA	CASSPRTTLYEQYF	TGTGCCAGCAGTCCTCGGACAACACTCTACGAGCAGTACTTC
TRBV10-2	NA	TRBJ2-2	once	CASSDPGVYTGELFF	TGCGCCAGCAGTGACCCGGGAGTTTACACCGGGGAGCTGTTTTTT
TRBV5-5	TRBD1	TRBJ1-6	NA	CASSLGWQGVFSSYNSPLHF	TGTGCCAGCAGCTTGGGTTGGCAGGGGGTGTTTAGCTCCTATAATTCACCCCTCCACTTT
TRBV9	NA	TRBJ2-7	NA	CASSVGVGGRGEQYF	TGTGCCAGCAGCGTAGGCGTCGGGGGCCGGGGCGAGCAGTACTTC
TRBV7-3	NA	TRBJ1-1	NA	CASSPPGTTEAFF	TGTGCCAGCAGCCCGCCGGGGACCACTGAAGCTTTCTTT
TRBV9	NA	TRBJ1-2	NA	CASSAGGAGYGYTF	TGTGCCAGCAGCGCCGGGGGGGCCGGCTATGGCTACACCTTC
TRBV7-3	TRBD1	TRBJ2-1	NA	CASSSTGGVEQFF	TGTGCCAGCAGCTCAACAGGGGGTGTTGAGCAGTTCTTC
TRBV27	NA	TRBJ2-2	NA	CASSLSSGLGGELFF	TGTGCCAGCAGTTTATCGTCAGGGCTGGGCGGGGAGCTGTTTTTT
TRBV14	NA	TRBJ1-2	NA	CASSQVPSPNYGYTF	TGTGCCAGCAGCCAAGTTCCATCCCCGAACTATGGCTACACCTTC
TRBV9	TRBD2	TRBJ2-7	NA	CASSVYTAGDEQYF	TGTGCCAGCAGCGTTTACACGGCGGGGGACGAGCAGTACTTC
TRBV27	NA	TRBJ2-1	NA	CAAAGNRVYNEQFF	TGTGCCGCAGCCGGGAACAGGGTATACAATGAGCAGTTCTTC
TRBV6-5	NA	TRBJ2-3	NA	CASKTGAGWRDTQYF	TGTGCCAGTAAAACGGGAGCAGGGTGGAGAGATACGCAGTATTTT
TRBV7-2	NA	TRBJ1-1	NA	CASRTGYTEAFF	TGTGCCAGCAGGACAGGATACACTGAAGCTTTCTTT
TRBV16	NA	TRBJ1-5	NA	CASSPLIGDGNQPQHF	TGTGCCAGCAGCCCCCTTATCGGTGACGGCAATCAGCCCCAGCATTTT
TRBV5-1	NA	TRBJ2-1	once	CASSRDSYNEQFF	TGCGCCAGCTCTCGGGACTCCTACAATGAGCAGTTCTTC
TRBV28	TRBD1	TRBJ1-1	NA	CASQQGADEAFF	TGTGCCAGCCAACAGGGGGCTGATGAAGCTTTCTTT
TRBV19	NA	TRBJ1-2	NA	CASSIVVNYGYTF	TGTGCCAGTAGTATCGTTGTTAACTATGGCTACACCTTC
TRBV27	NA	TRBJ2-7	NA	CASSLSLGRVEYEQYF	TGTGCCAGCAGTTTATCGCTTGGCAGGGTCGAGTACGAGCAGTACTTC
TRBV19	NA	TRBJ1-2	once	CASSIDPWTAFGYTF	TGTGCCAGTAGTATAGATCCTTGGACCGCGTTCGGCTACACCTTC
TRBV29-1	NA	TRBJ1-3	NA	CSVEGWGSSSGNTIYF	TGCAGCGTTGAGGGCTGGGGGTCCAGCTCTGGAAACACCATATATTTT
TRBV19	TRBD1	TRBJ2-7	NA	CASSIGYRGRYHEQYF	TGTGCCAGTAGTATAGGTTACAGGGGAAGGTACCACGAGCAGTACTTC
TRBV28	NA	TRBJ1-5	NA	CASSLGAVQPQHF	TGTGCCAGCAGCCTGGGGGCCGTTCAGCCCCAGCATTTT
TRBV7-3	TRBD1	TRBJ2-2	NA	CASSVTGVGELFF	TGTGCCAGCAGCGTAACAGGGGTCGGGGAGCTGTTTTTT
TRBV30	NA	TRBJ2-7	NA	CAWSVKRITYEQYF	TGTGCCTGGAGTGTCAAGCGTATCACCTACGAGCAGTACTTC
TRBV6-1	NA	TRBJ2-1	few	CASRPFPPNEQFF	TGTGCCAGCAGACCGTTTCCCCCGAATGAGCAGTTCTTC
TRBV6-6	NA	TRBJ2-7	NA	CASSYSAPIVEQYF	TGTGCCAGCAGTTACTCCGCCCCAATTGTCGAGCAGTACTTC
TRBV10-1	NA	TRBJ1-1	NA	CASSESGVNTEAFF	TGCGCCAGCAGTGAGTCAGGGGTGAACACTGAAGCTTTCTTT
TRBV7-3	TRBD1	TRBJ2-5	NA	CASSYGLTGGETQYF	TGTGCCAGCAGCTATGGATTAACAGGGGGGGAGACCCAGTACTTC
TRBV2	NA	TRBJ2-1	NA	CASSDRTDNEQFF	TGTGCCAGCAGTGACAGGACAGACAATGAGCAGTTCTTC
TRBV6-1	NA	TRBJ2-5	few	CASSTLGGGETQYF	TGTGCCAGCAGTACCCTGGGTGGGGGAGAGACCCAGTACTTC
TRBV28	NA	TRBJ2-2	NA	CASSISTRDTGELFF	TGTGCCAGCAGTATAAGTACGAGGGACACCGGGGAGCTGTTTTTT
TRBV10-3	TRBD2	TRBJ2-5	NA	CAISGASGQETQYF	TGTGCCATCAGTGGGGCTAGCGGGCAAGAGACCCAGTACTTC
TRBV28	TRBD1	TRBJ2-1	NA	CASSLLGQGNEQFF	TGTGCCAGCAGTTTATTAGGACAGGGGAATGAGCAGTTCTTC
TRBV25-1	NA	TRBJ1-4	NA	CASSEFDLDEKLFF	TGTGCCAGCAGTGAATTCGACCTCGATGAAAAACTGTTTTTT
TRBV19	NA	TRBJ1-2	NA	CASREGQTDGYTF	TGTGCCAGTAGAGAGGGCCAGACGGATGGCTACACCTTC
TRBV9	NA	TRBJ2-5	NA	CASSSPPGPQETQYF	TGTGCCAGCAGCTCCCCCCCGGGGCCCCAAGAGACCCAGTACTTC
TRBV15	NA	TRBJ2-7	NA	CATSTTTWTGGTYEQYF	TGTGCCACCAGCACAACAACATGGACAGGAGGGACCTACGAGCAGTACTTC
TRBV7-8	NA	TRBJ1-4	NA	CASREPRGGRDEKLFF	TGTGCCAGCAGGGAGCCTCGAGGGGGAAGGGATGAAAAACTGTTTTTT
TRBV7-9	TRBD2	TRBJ2-1	once	CASSFSGGAYNEQFF	TGTGCCAGCAGCTTTAGCGGGGGGGCCTACAATGAGCAGTTCTTC
TRBV18	NA	TRBJ1-4	NA	CASSPASATNEKLFF	TGTGCCAGCTCACCGGCGTCTGCAACTAATGAAAAACTGTTTTTT
TRBV15	TRBD1	TRBJ1-5	NA	CATSGYRGKGNQPQHF	TGTGCCACCAGCGGCTACAGGGGGAAGGGCAATCAGCCCCAGCATTTT
TRBV9	TRBD1	TRBJ1-2	NA	CASSAGTGAYYGYTF	TGTGCCAGCAGCGCAGGGACAGGGGCTTACTATGGCTACACCTTC
TRBV19	TRBD1	TRBJ2-1	NA	CASSTAGGQGTMNEQFF	TGTGCCAGTAGTACGGCAGGAGGACAGGGGACGATGAATGAGCAGTTCTTC
TRBV2	NA	TRBJ2-3	NA	CASSTPPDTQYF	TGTGCCAGCAGTACTCCCCCAGATACGCAGTATTTT
TRBV19	NA	TRBJ1-1	NA	CASTQGGVTEAFF	TGTGCCAGTACCCAAGGTGGTGTCACTGAAGCTTTCTTT
TRBV19	NA	TRBJ2-1	NA	CASSIDRDSSEQFF	TGTGCCAGTAGTATAGATCGGGACTCGAGCGAGCAGTTCTTC
TRBV30	NA	TRBJ1-2	NA	CAWSVLLEGASTF	TGTGCCTGGAGTGTCCTTCTGGAGGGAGCCTCCACCTTC
TRBV7-2	TRBD1	TRBJ1-2	NA	CAVRTGRYGYTF	TGTGCCGTTCGGACAGGACGCTATGGCTACACCTTC
TRBV11-2	NA	TRBJ1-2	NA	CASSLGGTAYGYTF	TGTGCCAGCAGCTTAGGGGGTACAGCTTATGGCTACACCTTC
TRBV5-8	NA	TRBJ1-5	NA	CASSLVGGEGNQPQHF	TGTGCCAGCAGCTTGGTTGGGGGAGAGGGGAATCAGCCCCAGCATTTT